This TCR beta chain emerged from a study of T cells in Graves' hyperthyroidism and ophthalmopathy. Study conclusions and caveats: Researchers found most expanded thyroid clonotypes above 0.001 in blood as well. The model predicted ophthalmopathy a median around 6 months before onset.

Amplified TCR beta CDR3 regions derived from RNA transcripts. The HTBI primer set served for first-round RT-PCR of the TCR CDR3. TCRdb re-derived calls from the multiplex PCR reads in MiXCR, one entry per CDR3 protein. Seen here are a few hundred thousand distinct CDR3 sequences, just over 45% observed once, and the top ten hold nearly 8.5%. A remark on this clonotype: Antigen specificity is unknown.

The TCR originated in a woman between 18 and 29 years old with Graves' hyperthyroidism. Sample: peripheral blood or thyroid tissue (not recorded which).

The chain's CDR3 is CASETGRFGNTIYF. Here the CDR3 DNA reads TGTGCCAGTGAGACGGGACGGTTCGGAAACACCATATATTTT. V and J are TRBV19 and TRBJ1-3; TRBD1 might be the D (5 bases). The germline V gene has CDR1 LNHDA and CDR2 SQIVND (reference sequence). The CDR3 covers 14 residues. V was trimmed by 8 bases and J by 4 bases, leaving 15 bases between them.